One sample yielded the 10 T cell receptor beta chains listed below, sequenced in a study of T cells in tuberculosis. Some clones are missing from TCRdb's copy, which holds only in-frame ones; the method was immunoSEQ multiplex PCR. Among under 40,000 clones listed, 93% were seen once. The sequenced sample consisted of PBMCs. The receptors here all came from a donor aged 10 to 29 with latent tuberculosis or without tuberculosis infection.

As for this clone: The junction departs from germline at one end; a sequencing error may be responsible. Here the CDR3 DNA reads TGTGCCAGCAGCAGGGGGCGGGCGTCAGGGGACTTC. Protein: CASSRGRASGDF. The chain employs TRBV5-6 and TRBJ2-7, with 7 bases matching TRBD1. CDR1 and CDR2 from the germline V gene are SGHDT and YYEEEE. CDR3 size: 12 residues.

CDR3 sequence reads: CASSLVTSGDYNEQFF. The CDR3 DNA reads TGTGCCAGCAGCTTGGTGACTAGCGGAGATTACAATGAGCAGTTCTTC. This chain uses TRBV5-6 with TRBJ2-1; TRBD2 matches 9 bases. V dropped 0 bases and J dropped 4; count of bases not matched to a gene: 5. This CDR3 region has 16 residues. The V gene's germline CDR1 is SGHDT and CDR2 YYEEEE.

The rearrangement links TRBV5-5 to TRBJ1-1; D is possibly TRBD1 (6 bases). This CDR3 is built from 15 residues. V shed 3 bases and J shed 4 bases, with 16 bases lying between them. Germline CDR1 reads SGHKS; CDR2 reads YYEKEE (reference sequence). The CDR3 coding sequence is TGTGCCAGCAGCTGGGGAGGGGGACAAACCACTGAAGCTTTCTTT. The encoded protein is CASSWGGGQTTEAFF.

This sequence joins TRBV19 and TRBJ1-2; D uncertain. This CDR3 is 11 amino acids long. Germline CDR1 is LNHDA and CDR2 is SQIVND (reference sequence). V gave up 8 bases and J gave up 7 bases, with 11 bases separating them. The CDR3 sequence: CASYTMGGYTF. CDR3 DNA sequence: TGTGCCAGTTATACTATGGGTGGCTACACCTTC. The variable domain in full, completed from reference TRBV19 and TRBJ1-2, reads DGGITQSPKYLFRKEGQNVTLSCEQNLNHDAMYWYRQDPGQGLRLIYYSQIVNDFQKGDIAEGYSVSREKKESFPLTVTSAQKNPTAFYLCASYTMGGYTFGSGTRLTVV.

V gene TRBV4-1 combines with J gene TRBJ1-1, with unresolved D. This CDR3 contains 14 residues. Trimming stripped 1 base from V and 4 bases from J, with 10 bases between. The germline V gene encodes CDR1 MGHRA and CDR2 YSYEKL. The CDR3 is CASSQGGLSTEAFF. The CDR3 DNA sequence: TGCGCCAGCAGCCAAGGAGGGTTGAGCACTGAAGCTTTCTTT.

The chain combines TRBV11-2 with TRBJ1-2; D may be TRBD1 (6 bases). V lost 2 bases to trimming and J lost 3 bases, with 7 bases between them. The germline gives CDR1 SGHAT, CDR2 FQNNGV. This CDR3 contains 13 residues. CDR3 amino acids: CASSLPGDYGYTF. CDR3 nucleotides: TGTGCCAGCAGCTTACCAGGGGACTATGGCTACACCTTC.

The chain recombines TRBV5-6 with TRBJ2-2; D may be TRBD1 (6 bases). Trimming took off 4 bases at V and 4 bases at J, with 14 bases between the two ends. This CDR3 has 15 amino acids. The germline V gene encodes CDR1 SGHDT and CDR2 YYEEEE. In DNA form, the CDR3 reads TGTGCCAGCAGCAGCGAGACAGGTGTCACCGGGGAGCTGTTTTTT. Protein product: CASSSETGVTGELFF.

The rearrangement links TRBV27 to TRBJ2-7, with TRBD1 identical over 9 bases. The germline gives CDR1 MNHEY, CDR2 SMNVEV (reference sequence). Losses at the gene ends were 5 bases for V and 3 bases for J; bases not matched to a gene: 5. The CDR3 runs 14 residues. Here the CDR3 reads CASSPTGGGYEQYF. CDR3 coding DNA: TGTGCCAGCAGTCCTACAGGGGGCGGCTACGAGCAGTACTTC.

The chain employs TRBV5-4 and TRBJ1-1; no firm D call. The CDR3 runs 13 residues. V lost 3 bases and J lost 1, with 7 bases in between. Per the germline V gene, CDR1 is SGHNT and CDR2 is YYREEE (reference sequence). The CDR3 is CASSSRPNTEAFF. The CDR3 DNA is TGTGCCAGCAGCTCCCGTCCGAACACTGAAGCTTTCTTT.

This clone appeared a single time. The chain is built from TRBV5-1 and TRBJ2-3, with D maybe TRBD2 (5 bases). Trimming removed 0 bases from V and 2 bases from J, with 10 bases in between. The CDR3 is 15 residues long. Germline CDR1 is SGHRS and CDR2 is YFSETQ. In nucleotides, the CDR3 is TGCGCCAGCAGCTTGGAGAGCGGCACCACAGATACGCAGTATTTT. Translating it yields CASSLESGTTDTQYF.